These 19 T cell receptor beta chains were all obtained from the same sample, sequenced in a study of shared clonotypes between healthy human individuals. Libraries were prepared by immunoSEQ multiplex PCR; TCRdb keeps only in-frame clonotypes and omits some of them. The repertoire consists of some 2 million clones, with about 95% occurring once and the leading ten covering 0.85% to 1.2%. The naive CD8 subset, CD45RO-negative cells positively selected for CCR7, excluded terminally differentiated effector memory CD45RA+ cells. The specimen sequenced was naive CD8+ T cells sorted from blood. These receptors originate from a man aged 18 to 29 in good health.

The gene calls are TRBV5-6 and TRBJ1-2, with TRBD1 as a possible D gene (6 bases). The CDR3 loop spans 16 amino acids. Germline values: CDR1 SGHDT, CDR2 YYEEEE. Deletions cut 2 bases from V and 1 base from J, with 15 bases between. The CDR3 loop reads CASSFSRTEYNYGYTF. As DNA, the CDR3 is TGTGCCAGCAGCTTTTCCAGGACAGAGTATAACTATGGCTACACCTTC.

DNA of the CDR3: TGTGCCAGCAGCTTTTATCAGGGCAACAGTAACTATGGCTACACCTTC. Translating gives CASSFYQGNSNYGYTF. This chain links TRBV5-6 with TRBJ1-2, with D maybe TRBD1 (5 bases). The germline CDR1 and CDR2 sequences are SGHDT and YYEEEE. V was shortened by 2 bases and J by 1 base, with 15 bases between the two germline ends. This CDR3 is 16 amino acids long.

In this sample, this clone turned up once. The chain couples TRBV11-2 to TRBJ2-3, with unresolved D. This CDR3 spans 16 amino acids. The germline V gene has CDR1 SGHAT and CDR2 FQNNGV. Trimming left V 5 bases short and J 2 bases short, with 17 bases between. The CDR3 region is CASSLLGGYITDTQYF. For the CDR3, the DNA is TGTGCCAGCAGCCTCCTTGGTGGGTACATCACAGATACGCAGTATTTT.

The chain combines TRBV6-5 with TRBJ1-2, with no clear D. Deletions cut 6 bases from V and 1 base from J, with 6 bases between. Germline V gene sequence: CDR1 MNHEY, CDR2 SVGAGI. This CDR3 has 12 residues. The CDR3 spells CASRQINYGYTF. CDR3 nucleotides: TGTGCCAGCAGGCAGATTAACTATGGCTACACCTTC.

Only one count was recorded for this clone. This chain's CDR3 is CASSMGLAENTGELFF. Here the CDR3 DNA reads TGTGCCAGCAGCATGGGACTAGCAGAAAACACCGGGGAGCTGTTTTTT. The chain uses TRBV5-6 and TRBJ2-2; 9 nucleotides agree with TRBD2. Germline V gene lookup returns CDR1 SGHDT and CDR2 YYEEEE. Trimming removed 4 bases from V and 2 bases from J; junction bases left unmatched: 6. CDR3 size: 16 residues.

The CDR3 DNA reads as TGTGCCAGCAGCCCAGGGGGGGACAGTCAAATGAACACTGAAGCTTTCTTT. This sequence encodes CASSPGGDSQMNTEAFF. This chain connects TRBV7-9 to TRBJ1-1; 7 bases agree with TRBD1. This CDR3 region has 17 residues. The germline gives CDR1 SEHNR, CDR2 FQNEAQ (reference sequence). The V gene end was trimmed by 5 bases and the J gene end by 0 bases; junction bases not matched to a gene: 12.

About this clone: Mismatch with germline at one junction end may stem from a read error. The chain couples TRBV11-3 to TRBJ2-3; the D gene is possibly TRBD1 (7 bases). Germline CDR1 and CDR2: SGHNT and YENEEA. The CDR3 totals 18 residues. CDR3 sequence (DNA): TGTGCCAGCAGTTTAGGGACTCGACAGGGCGCCTCCACAGATACGCAGTATTTT. Amino acid sequence: CASSLGTRQGASTDTQYF. The full variable domain, its missing parts supplied by reference TRBV11-3 and TRBJ2-3, is EAGVVQSPRYKIIEKKQPVAFWCNPISGHNTLYWYLQNLGQGPELLIRYENEEAVDDSQLPKDRFSAERLKGVDSTLKIQPAELGDSAVYLCASSLGTRQGASTDTQYFGPGTRLTVL.

The J gene is TRBJ2-7, the V gene TRBV6-1; no definite D call. From germline, CDR1 is MNHNS and CDR2 SASEGT. V was shortened by 2 bases and J by 2 bases, with 7 bases between the two germline ends. The CDR3 consists of 13 residues. This CDR3 is CASSEFLTYEQYF. CDR3 coding DNA: TGTGCCAGCAGTGAATTTCTGACCTACGAGCAGTACTTC.

This clone was counted a single time. The chain uses TRBV7-2 and TRBJ1-1; no definite D call. V lost 0 bases to trimming and J lost 6 bases, with 14 bases between them. The CDR3 loop spans 15 amino acids. Germline V gene sequence: CDR1 SGHTA, CDR2 FQGNSA. CDR3 amino acids: CASSLARGSVAEAFF. The DNA for the CDR3 is TGTGCCAGCAGCTTAGCGCGGGGATCAGTCGCTGAAGCTTTCTTT.

The chain couples TRBV30 to TRBJ2-3, with TRBD2 identical over 9 bases. The CDR3 totals 17 residues. Germline loops: CDR1 GTSNPN, CDR2 SVGIG (reference sequence). V lost 3 bases and J lost 3; bases outside the gene matches: 13. CDR3 amino acids: CAWSPLVGREGTDTQYF. For the CDR3, the DNA is TGTGCCTGGAGCCCCCTAGTGGGGCGGGAGGGAACAGATACGCAGTATTTT. The variable domain in full, completed from reference TRBV30 and TRBJ2-3, reads SQTIHQWPATLVQPVGSPLSLECTVEGTSNPNLYWYRQAAGRGLQLLFYSVGIGQISSEVPQNLSASRPQDRQFILSSKKLLLSDSGFYLCAWSPLVGREGTDTQYFGPGTRLTVL.

The gene calls are TRBV1 and TRBJ2-1; TRBD2, the table's D call, was not compared with the DNA. TRBV1 is a pseudogene. The length of the CDR3 is 14 residues. CDR3 nucleotide sequence: TGCACCAGCACTGACTGCACCCGCGACAATGAGCAGTTCTTC. As protein: CTSTDCTRDNEQFF.

The chain uses TRBV7-9 and TRBJ1-1; D is perhaps TRBD1 (6 bases). The CDR3 sequence is 16 residues long. From germline, CDR1 is SEHNR and CDR2 FQNEAQ (reference sequence). Trimming took off 4 bases at V and 3 bases at J, with 18 bases between the two ends. The CDR3 spells CASSSNQQGLYTEAFF. DNA of the CDR3: TGTGCCAGCAGCTCGAACCAACAGGGTTTGTACACTGAAGCTTTCTTT.

The chain recombines TRBV10-2 with TRBJ2-7, with 13 bases fitting TRBD2. Trimming removed 5 bases from V and 7 bases from J; junction bases left unmatched: 11. CDR3 size: 16 residues. Germline V gene lookup returns CDR1 WSHSY and CDR2 SAAADI. Written as DNA, the CDR3 is TGCGCCAGCAGTCAAACTGGGACTAGCGGGAATGGTGAGCAGTACTTC. Amino acid sequence: CASSQTGTSGNGEQYF.

This clone was counted once. At one boundary the junction diverges from the germline segment, which might be a read error. The chain carries TRBV6-1 and TRBJ2-7, with D perhaps TRBD1 or TRBD2 (5 bases each). This CDR3 comprises 15 residues. Germline V CDR1 and CDR2: MNHNS, SASEGT. CDR3 DNA sequence: TGTGCCAGCACCGGGAAGGGGCTGGGGCACTACGGGCAGTACTTC. Encoded protein: CASTGKGLGHYGQYF.

This rearrangement joins TRBV7-2 to TRBJ1-6; 9 bases agree with TRBD1. The CDR3 length is 15 residues. The germline CDR1 and CDR2 sequences are SGHTA and FQGNSA. The ends lost 5 bases at V and 14 bases at J; junction bases unmatched: 13. The CDR3 DNA sequence: TGTGCCAGCAGCGGAACAGGGGGCTCGGGTGGGACCCTCCACTTT. Translating gives CASSGTGGSGGTLHF.

The V call is TRBV2, the J call TRBJ2-1; 8 positions agree with TRBD2. J lost 3 bases, V lost 6 bases, and 13 bases had no gene match. Looked up from germline, CDR1 is SNHLY and CDR2 is FYNNEI. This CDR3 spans 17 amino acids. The CDR3 loop reads CASRGLSPGLDYNEQFF. In DNA, the CDR3 is TGTGCCAGCAGGGGACTATCACCGGGACTAGACTACAATGAGCAGTTCTTC.

V is TRBV30 and J is TRBJ2-3; a weak D match, TRBD2 (5 bases). With 0 bases removed from V and 2 bases from J, the gap between germline ends came to 6 bases. This CDR3 is built from 13 residues. Germline CDR1 and CDR2: GTSNPN and SVGIG (reference sequence). The chain's CDR3 is CAWSVDYTDTQYF. The CDR3 DNA reads as TGTGCCTGGAGTGTAGACTACACAGATACGCAGTATTTT.

The chain couples TRBV7-9 to TRBJ2-5; unclear D gene. Germline V gives CDR1 SEHNR, CDR2 FQNEAQ (reference sequence). Trimming took off 10 bases at V and 3 bases at J, with 15 bases between the two ends. The CDR3 sequence is 13 residues long. CDR3 nucleotides: TGTGCCACCCACGCGGTAGTTGAAGAGACCCAGTACTTC. Its translation: CATHAVVEETQYF.

This clone is a singleton in its sample. The chain couples TRBV7-9 to TRBJ1-6, with TRBD1 as a possible D gene (5 bases). This CDR3 spans 14 amino acids. Germline V gene lookup returns CDR1 SEHNR and CDR2 FQNEAQ (reference sequence). Deletions cut 1 base from V and 10 bases from J, with 11 bases between. The CDR3 loop is CASSLDGALSPLHF. The CDR3 DNA is TGTGCCAGCAGCTTAGACGGGGCTCTATCACCCCTCCACTTT.